Listed below are T cell receptor beta chains from one sample, sequenced in a study of blood T cells in healthy people across ages. TCRdb passed the 5' RACE reads through MiXCR, listing each CDR3 protein once. Altogether about 1.5 million distinct CDR3 sequences are present, 35% to 45% being singletons, with the ten largest covering 7.9%. Source material: blood. These receptors originate from a young woman in good health. CDR3s include the opening cysteine and the closing phenylalanine or tryptophan. D genes are given only for firm matches. Clone size is not always given. Where it is, it says once, few, many or a class for expanded clones.

>NA|TRBJ1-4|NA|TRBV20-1
CSARDLIATNEKLFF
TGCAGTGCTAGAGATTTGATTGCAACTAATGAAAAACTGTTTTTT
>once|TRBJ2-1|TRBD1|TRBV28
CASRLYGQGRSNEQFF
TGTGCCAGCAGACTATATGGACAGGGACGTAGCAATGAGCAGTTCTTC
>few|TRBJ2-7|NA|TRBV27
CASSVGGVASYEQYF
TGTGCCAGCAGTGTAGGAGGGGTCGCCTCCTACGAGCAGTACTTC
>NA|TRBJ1-6|NA|TRBV27
CASTIRGGSPLHF
TGTGCCAGCACCATCCGCGGGGGTTCACCCCTCCACTTT
>NA|TRBJ2-2|TRBD2|TRBV7-2
CASNGRAGTGELFF
TGTGCCAGCAACGGGAGGGCCGGTACCGGGGAGCTGTTTTTT
>NA|TRBJ2-5|TRBD2|TRBV2
CASRPLAGGKETQYF
TGTGCCAGCAGACCCTTGGCGGGGGGCAAAGAGACCCAGTACTTC
>few|TRBJ1-4|NA|TRBV2
CASSGGVEATNEKLFF
TGTGCCAGCAGTGGGGGCGTGGAGGCAACTAATGAAAAACTGTTTTTT
>few|TRBJ2-3|NA|TRBV20-1
CSARDLGGVTDTQYF
TGCAGTGCTAGAGATTTGGGTGGCGTCACAGATACGCAGTATTTT
>few|TRBJ2-7|NA|TRBV6-6
CASTNPETYEQYF
TGTGCCAGCACCAACCCGGAAACCTACGAGCAGTACTTC
>once|TRBJ1-2|NA|TRBV27
CATRGYYGYTF
TGTGCCACTAGGGGGTACTATGGCTACACCTTC
>NA|TRBJ2-1|TRBD2|TRBV7-3
CASSPQWVRERDDNEQFF
TGTGCCAGCAGCCCCCAGTGGGTGCGGGAGCGGGACGACAATGAGCAGTTCTTC
>NA|TRBJ2-5|TRBD2|TRBV29-1
CSVILAEAQETQYF
TGCAGCGTGATTCTAGCGGAGGCTCAAGAGACCCAGTACTTC
>few|TRBJ2-1|NA|TRBV10-3
CAISESGGVYNEQFF
TGTGCCATCAGTGAGTCGGGCGGGGTCTACAATGAGCAGTTCTTC
>NA|TRBJ2-1|NA|TRBV20-1
CSASRAGRGEQFF
TGCAGTGCCAGCAGGGCAGGGCGTGGTGAGCAGTTCTTC
>few|TRBJ2-5|NA|TRBV10-3
CAISEQETGETQYF
TGTGCCATCAGTGAGCAGGAGACTGGAGAGACCCAGTACTTC
>NA|TRBJ2-2|NA|TRBV11-1
CASSFWGLRTGELFF
TGTGCCAGCAGCTTCTGGGGTTTACGGACCGGGGAGCTGTTTTTT
>NA|TRBJ2-5|NA|TRBV9
CASSVEGTQREQYF
TGTGCCAGCAGCGTAGAAGGGACGCAGAGGGAGCAGTACTTC
>few|TRBJ2-7|TRBD2|TRBV29-1
CSVDTTSVPPYEQYF
TGCAGCGTTGATACTACTAGCGTTCCTCCCTACGAGCAGTACTTC
>NA|TRBJ2-5|TRBD2|TRBV10-3
CAIKGLAGGEQYF
TGTGCCATCAAGGGACTAGCGGGAGGGGAGCAGTACTTC
>NA|TRBJ1-1|TRBD1|TRBV15
CATSREGTGVTEAFF
TGTGCCACCAGCAGAGAAGGTACAGGGGTTACTGAAGCTTTCTTT
>NA|TRBJ1-1|NA|TRBV27
CASRTSTVPEAFF
TGTGCCAGCAGGACCTCGACAGTGCCTGAAGCTTTCTTT
>NA|TRBJ1-4|NA|TRBV12-3/TRBV12-4
CASSPGRAGNEKLFF
TGTGCCAGCAGCCCTGGGAGGGCCGGTAATGAAAAACTGTTTTTT
>few|TRBJ2-7|TRBD2|TRBV4-1
CASSRGGKDRVYEQYF
TGCGCCAGCTCGCGGGGGGGAAAAGACAGGGTTTACGAGCAGTACTTC
>once|TRBJ1-1|NA|TRBV2
CASSARPPAGTEAFF
TGTGCCAGCAGTGCCCGACCCCCGGCGGGCACTGAAGCTTTCTTT
>few|TRBJ1-5|NA|TRBV27
CVSGSSNQPQHF
TGTGTCTCTGGGAGTAGCAATCAGCCCCAGCATTTT
>NA|TRBJ2-3|NA|TRBV2
CASSVLSLKVDTRYF
TGTGCCAGCAGTGTACTGAGCCTAAAAGTAGATACGCGGTATTTT
>NA|TRBJ2-3|NA|TRBV6-5
CASSYSALSTDTQYF
TGTGCCAGCAGTTACTCGGCCCTTAGCACAGATACGCAGTATTTT
>NA|TRBJ2-7|NA|TRBV5-1
CASATAYNEQYF
TGCGCCTCCGCGACCGCCTACAATGAGCAGTACTTC
>NA|TRBJ1-2|NA|TRBV28
CASSLLDTVYGYTF
TGTGCCAGCAGTTTATTAGATACAGTCTATGGCTACACCTTC
>NA|TRBJ2-1|TRBD2|TRBV7-2
CASSLARGLVLYNEQFF
TGTGCCAGCAGCTTAGCGAGGGGACTAGTACTCTACAATGAGCAGTTCTTC
>few|TRBJ2-7|TRBD2|TRBV6-5
CASRTSGGITYEQYF
TGTGCCAGCAGAACTAGCGGGGGGATTACCTACGAGCAGTACTTC
>few|TRBJ2-3|NA|TRBV19
CASRLEGTDTQYF
TGTGCCAGTAGGCTAGAGGGCACAGATACGCAGTATTTT
>few|TRBJ2-5|NA|TRBV11-2
CASSSGPPQETQYF
TGTGCCAGCAGCTCAGGCCCCCCCCAAGAGACCCAGTACTTC
>NA|TRBJ2-3|TRBD2|TRBV4-1
CASSRNEGLAGSFTDTQYF
TGCGCCAGCAGCCGGAACGAGGGACTAGCGGGGTCCTTCACAGATACGCAGTATTTT
>few|TRBJ2-7|TRBD2|TRBV10-3
CALKSGGLAGPNPPVNYEQYF
TGTGCCCTCAAATCCGGGGGATTAGCGGGACCGAATCCCCCGGTGAACTACGAGCAGTACTTC
>NA|TRBJ1-4|NA|TRBV7-2
CASSPVFMEKLFF
TGTGCCAGCAGCCCCGTATTTATGGAAAAACTGTTTTTT
>NA|TRBJ1-5|TRBD1|TRBV7-9
CASSQGTAYNQPQHF
TGTGCCAGCAGCCAAGGGACAGCCTACAATCAGCCCCAGCATTTT
>NA|TRBJ2-7|NA|TRBV5-1
CASSLGRHEQYF
TGCGCCAGCAGCTTGGGCCGGCACGAGCAGTACTTC
>NA|TRBJ1-1|NA|TRBV20-1
CSASPLGQENTEAFF
TGCAGTGCTAGCCCCCTTGGGCAAGAAAACACTGAAGCTTTCTTT
>NA|TRBJ1-1|TRBD1|TRBV27
CASSPRTGTGNTEAFF
TGTGCCAGCAGTCCCAGAACCGGGACAGGGAACACTGAAGCTTTCTTT
>NA|TRBJ2-6|NA|TRBV20-1
CSASTGGGANVLTF
TGCAGTGCTAGCACAGGAGGTGGGGCCAACGTCCTGACTTTC
>few|TRBJ1-4|NA|TRBV28
CASSLPPSWRGEKLFF
TGTGCCAGCAGTTTACCACCCTCGTGGCGGGGAGAAAAACTGTTTTTT
>NA|TRBJ1-1|NA|TRBV10-3
CAIRGGELDTEAFF
TGTGCCATCAGGGGAGGGGAATTAGACACTGAAGCTTTCTTT
>NA|TRBJ2-1|TRBD2|TRBV20-1
CSARHRRTSGNNEQFF
TGCAGTGCTAGGCATCGGAGGACTAGCGGGAACAATGAGCAGTTCTTC
>NA|TRBJ1-6|NA|TRBV25-1
CASRHRVAHNSPLHF
TGTGCCAGCAGACACAGGGTCGCGCATAATTCACCCCTCCACTTT
>few|TRBJ2-7|NA|TRBV5-1
CASSPGDTSYEQYF
TGCGCCAGCAGCCCGGGGGACACTTCCTACGAGCAGTACTTC
>NA|TRBJ1-1|NA|TRBV12-3/TRBV12-4
CASSTSDRNTEAFF
TGTGCCAGCAGTACAAGCGACAGGAACACTGAAGCTTTCTTT
>NA|TRBJ2-7|TRBD2|TRBV3-1
CASSQYPGAGYEQYF
TGTGCCAGCAGCCAATATCCGGGAGCGGGGTACGAGCAGTACTTC
>few|TRBJ1-6|TRBD1|TRBV6-1
CASSDDRGHNSPLHF
TGTGCCAGCAGTGATGACAGGGGGCATAATTCACCCCTCCACTTT
>NA|TRBJ2-7|TRBD1|TRBV28
CASSYTGVSIEQYF
TGTGCCAGCAGCTATACAGGGGTTTCGATAGAGCAGTACTTC
>NA|TRBJ2-5|NA|TRBV29-1
CSVEDQSRILRAQYF
TGCAGCGTTGAAGATCAGTCCAGGATCCTAAGGGCCCAGTACTTC
>NA|TRBJ2-7|TRBD2|TRBV5-1
CASSLATSANNEQYF
TGCGCCAGCAGCTTGGCCACTAGCGCCAACAATGAGCAGTACTTC
>few|TRBJ2-4|NA|TRBV7-9
CAYGENIQYF
TGTGCCTACGGGGAAAACATTCAGTACTTC